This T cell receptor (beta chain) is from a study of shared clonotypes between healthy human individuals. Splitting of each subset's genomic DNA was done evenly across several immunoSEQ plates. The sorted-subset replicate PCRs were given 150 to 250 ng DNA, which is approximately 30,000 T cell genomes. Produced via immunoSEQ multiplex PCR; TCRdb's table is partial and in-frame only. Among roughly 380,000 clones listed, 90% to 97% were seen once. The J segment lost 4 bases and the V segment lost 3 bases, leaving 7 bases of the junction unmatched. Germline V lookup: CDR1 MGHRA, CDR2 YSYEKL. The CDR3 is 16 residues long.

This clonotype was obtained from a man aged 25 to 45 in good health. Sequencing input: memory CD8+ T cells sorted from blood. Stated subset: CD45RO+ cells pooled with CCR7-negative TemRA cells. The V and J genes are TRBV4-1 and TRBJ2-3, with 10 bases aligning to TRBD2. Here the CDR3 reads CASSHSSGRLPDTQYF. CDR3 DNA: TGCGCCAGCAGCCATAGTAGCGGGAGGCTCCCAGATACGCAGTATTTT.